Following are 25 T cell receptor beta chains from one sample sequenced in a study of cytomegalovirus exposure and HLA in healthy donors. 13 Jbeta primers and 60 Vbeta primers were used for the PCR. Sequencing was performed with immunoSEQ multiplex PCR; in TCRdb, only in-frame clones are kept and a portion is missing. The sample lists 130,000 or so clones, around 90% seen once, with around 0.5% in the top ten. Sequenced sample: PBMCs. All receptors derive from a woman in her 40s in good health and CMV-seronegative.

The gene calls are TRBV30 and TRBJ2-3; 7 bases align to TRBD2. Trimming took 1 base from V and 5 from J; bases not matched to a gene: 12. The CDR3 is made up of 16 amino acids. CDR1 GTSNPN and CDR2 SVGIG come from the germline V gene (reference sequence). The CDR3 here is CAWSDLFLAALDTQYF. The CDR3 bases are TGTGCCTGGAGTGATTTGTTCCTAGCGGCTCTAGATACGCAGTATTTT.

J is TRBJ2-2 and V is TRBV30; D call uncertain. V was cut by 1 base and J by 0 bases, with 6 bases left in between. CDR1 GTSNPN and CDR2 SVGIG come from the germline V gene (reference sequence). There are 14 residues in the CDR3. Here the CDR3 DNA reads TGTGCCTGGAGTGCCAGAACGAACACCGGGGAGCTGTTTTTT. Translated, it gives CAWSARTNTGELFF.

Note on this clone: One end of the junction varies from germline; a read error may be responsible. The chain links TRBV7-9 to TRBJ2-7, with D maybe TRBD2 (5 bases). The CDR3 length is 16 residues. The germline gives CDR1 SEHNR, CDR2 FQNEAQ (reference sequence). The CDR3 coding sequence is TGTTCCAGCAGCCCGCAAGAGAGGCGGGCTGTCTACGAGCAGTACTTC. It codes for CSSSPQERRAVYEQYF.

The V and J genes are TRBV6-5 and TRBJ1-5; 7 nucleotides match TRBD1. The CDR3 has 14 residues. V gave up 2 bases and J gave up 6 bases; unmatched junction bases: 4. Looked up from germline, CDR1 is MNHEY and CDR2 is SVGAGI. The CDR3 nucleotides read TGTGCCAGCAGTTACGTGGCAGGGGGTCAGCCCCAGCATTTT. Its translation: CASSYVAGGQPQHF.

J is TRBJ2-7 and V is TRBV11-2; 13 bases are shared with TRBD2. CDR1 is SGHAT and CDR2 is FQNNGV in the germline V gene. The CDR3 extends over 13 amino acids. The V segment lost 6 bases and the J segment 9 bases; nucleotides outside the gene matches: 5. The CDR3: CASSPLAGGLQYF. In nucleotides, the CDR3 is TGTGCCAGCAGTCCACTAGCGGGAGGGTTGCAGTACTTC.

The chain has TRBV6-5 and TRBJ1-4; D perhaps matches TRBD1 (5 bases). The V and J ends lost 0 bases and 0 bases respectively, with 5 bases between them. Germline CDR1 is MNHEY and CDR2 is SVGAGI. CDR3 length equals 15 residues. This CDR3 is CASSYSTATNEKLFF. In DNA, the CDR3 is TGTGCCAGCAGTTACTCGACAGCAACTAATGAAAAACTGTTTTTT.

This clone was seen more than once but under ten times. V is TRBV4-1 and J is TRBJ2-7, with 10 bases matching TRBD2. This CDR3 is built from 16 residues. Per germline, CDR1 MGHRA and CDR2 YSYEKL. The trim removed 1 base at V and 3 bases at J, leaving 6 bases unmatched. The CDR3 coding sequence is TGCGCCAGCAGCCAAGGGGTAGCGGGAGGTCTCTACGAGCAGTACTTC. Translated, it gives CASSQGVAGGLYEQYF.

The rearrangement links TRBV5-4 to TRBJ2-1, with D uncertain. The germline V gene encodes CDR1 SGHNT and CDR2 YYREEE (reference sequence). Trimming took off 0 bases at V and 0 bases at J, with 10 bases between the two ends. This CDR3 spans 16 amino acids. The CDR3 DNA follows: TGTGCCAGCAGCTTGGCGCGGAGAAGCTCCTACAATGAGCAGTTCTTC. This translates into CASSLARRSSYNEQFF.

This CDR3 reads CASSFGRETYEQYF. Written as DNA, the CDR3 is TGTGCCAGCAGCTTTGGGCGGGAGACCTACGAGCAGTACTTC. V usage is TRBV6-5 and J usage is TRBJ2-7; 7 bases map to TRBD2. V shed 6 bases, J shed 2 bases, and the junction held 7 bases outside the gene matches. CDR3 size: 14 residues. Germline V CDR1 and CDR2: MNHEY, SVGAGI.

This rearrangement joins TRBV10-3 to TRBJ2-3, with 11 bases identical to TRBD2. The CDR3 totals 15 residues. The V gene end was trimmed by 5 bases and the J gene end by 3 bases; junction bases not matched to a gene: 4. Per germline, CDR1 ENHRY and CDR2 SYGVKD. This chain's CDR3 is CAISSLAGETDTQYF. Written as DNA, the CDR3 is TGTGCCATCAGTTCACTAGCGGGGGAAACAGATACGCAGTATTTT.

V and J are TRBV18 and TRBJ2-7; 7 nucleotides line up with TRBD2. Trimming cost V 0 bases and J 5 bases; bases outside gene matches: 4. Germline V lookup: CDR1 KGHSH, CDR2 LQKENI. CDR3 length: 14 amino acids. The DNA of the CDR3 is TGTGCCAGCTCACCACCTAGGACTAGGAACGAGCAGTACTTC. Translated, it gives CASSPPRTRNEQYF.

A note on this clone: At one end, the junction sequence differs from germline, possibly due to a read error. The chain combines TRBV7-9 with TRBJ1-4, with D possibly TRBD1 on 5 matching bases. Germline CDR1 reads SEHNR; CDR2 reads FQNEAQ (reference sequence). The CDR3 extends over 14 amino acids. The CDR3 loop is CSSSLLGDDEKLFF. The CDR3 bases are TGTTCCAGCAGCTTACTAGGGGATGATGAAAAACTGTTTTTT.

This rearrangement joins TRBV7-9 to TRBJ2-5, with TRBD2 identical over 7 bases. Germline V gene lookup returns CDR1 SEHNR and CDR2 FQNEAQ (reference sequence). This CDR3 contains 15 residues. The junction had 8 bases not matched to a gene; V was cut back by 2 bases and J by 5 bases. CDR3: CASSLLLAVGETQYF. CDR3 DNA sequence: TGTGCCAGCAGCTTACTTCTAGCGGTAGGGGAGACCCAGTACTTC. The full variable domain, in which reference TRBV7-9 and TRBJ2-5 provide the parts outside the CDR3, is DTGVSQNPRHKITKRGQNVTFRCDPISEHNRLYWYRQTLGQGPEFLTYFQNEAQLEKSRLLSDRFSAERPKGSFSTLEIQRTEQGDSAMYLCASSLLLAVGETQYFGPGTRLLVL.

CDR3 amino acids: CASSLEGAGYNSPLHF. The CDR3 coding sequence is TGTGCCAGCAGCTTAGAGGGGGCTGGCTATAATTCACCCCTCCACTTT. The chain links TRBV11-3 to TRBJ1-6; weak D call: TRBD1 (6 bases). Per the germline V gene, CDR1 is SGHNT and CDR2 is YENEEA. The CDR3 contains 16 residues. V gave up 0 bases and J gave up 3 bases, with 9 bases separating them.

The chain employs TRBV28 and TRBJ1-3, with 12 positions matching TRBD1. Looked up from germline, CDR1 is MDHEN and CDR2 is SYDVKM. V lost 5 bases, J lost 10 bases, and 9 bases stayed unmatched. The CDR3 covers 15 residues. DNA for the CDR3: TGTGCCAGCAGTCTCCCGGGACAGGGGGCAGGAACCATATATTTT. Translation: CASSLPGQGAGTIYF.

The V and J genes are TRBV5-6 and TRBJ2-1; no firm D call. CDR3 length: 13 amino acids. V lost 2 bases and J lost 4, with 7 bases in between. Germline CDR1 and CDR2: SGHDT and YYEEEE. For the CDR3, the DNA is TGTGCCAGCAGCTTAGTAGTTTACAATGAGCAGTTCTTC. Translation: CASSLVVYNEQFF. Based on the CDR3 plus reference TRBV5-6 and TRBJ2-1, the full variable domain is DAGVTQSPTHLIKTRGQQVTLRCSPKSGHDTVSWYQQALGQGPQFIFQYYEEEERQRGNFPDRFSGHQFPNYSSELNVNALLLGDSALYLCASSLVVYNEQFFGPGTRLTVL.

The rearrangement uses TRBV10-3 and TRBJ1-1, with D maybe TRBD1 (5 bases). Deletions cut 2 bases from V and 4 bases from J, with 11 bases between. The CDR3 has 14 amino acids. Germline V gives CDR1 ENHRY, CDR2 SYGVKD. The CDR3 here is CAISEQGLGTEAFF. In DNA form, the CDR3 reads TGTGCCATCAGTGAGCAGGGTTTGGGCACTGAAGCTTTCTTT.

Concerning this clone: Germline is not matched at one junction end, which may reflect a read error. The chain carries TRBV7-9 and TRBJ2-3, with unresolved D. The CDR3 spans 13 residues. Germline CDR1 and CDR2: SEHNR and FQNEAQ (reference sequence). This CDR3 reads CSSSPSSTDTQYF. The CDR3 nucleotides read TGTTCCAGCAGCCCGTCCTCCACAGATACGCAGTATTTT.

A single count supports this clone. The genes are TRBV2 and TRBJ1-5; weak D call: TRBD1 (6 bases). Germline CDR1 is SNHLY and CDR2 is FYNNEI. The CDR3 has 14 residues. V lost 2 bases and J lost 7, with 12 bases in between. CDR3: CASSENRVSQPQHF. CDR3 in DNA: TGTGCCAGCAGTGAAAACAGGGTTAGCCAGCCCCAGCATTTT.

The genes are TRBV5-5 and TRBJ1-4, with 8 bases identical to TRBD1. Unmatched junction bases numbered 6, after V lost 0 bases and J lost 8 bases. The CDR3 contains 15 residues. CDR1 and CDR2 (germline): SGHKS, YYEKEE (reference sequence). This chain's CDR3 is CASSLVWQGAEKLFF. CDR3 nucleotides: TGTGCCAGCAGCTTGGTGTGGCAGGGGGCGGAAAAACTGTTTTTT.

For the CDR3, the DNA is TGTGCCATCCGGACTAGCGGGATTAATGAGCAGTTCTTC. Translated: CAIRTSGINEQFF. The gene calls are TRBV10-3 and TRBJ2-1; 12 nucleotides align to TRBD2. The CDR3 extends over 13 amino acids. Germline CDR1 is ENHRY and CDR2 is SYGVKD. Germline trimming cut 8 bases from V and 7 bases from J; bases unmatched to any gene: 3.

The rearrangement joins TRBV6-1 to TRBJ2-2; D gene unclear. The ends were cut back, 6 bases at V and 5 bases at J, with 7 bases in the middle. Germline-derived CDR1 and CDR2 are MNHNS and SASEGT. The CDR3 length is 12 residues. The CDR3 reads CASRALTGELFF. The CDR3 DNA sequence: TGTGCCAGCAGGGCCCTGACCGGGGAGCTGTTTTTT.

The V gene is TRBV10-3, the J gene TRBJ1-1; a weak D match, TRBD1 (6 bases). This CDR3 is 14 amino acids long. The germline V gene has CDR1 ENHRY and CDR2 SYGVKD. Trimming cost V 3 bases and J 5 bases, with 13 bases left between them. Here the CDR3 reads CAISDVGQGTEAFF. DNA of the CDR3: TGTGCCATCAGTGATGTGGGGCAGGGGACTGAAGCTTTCTTT.

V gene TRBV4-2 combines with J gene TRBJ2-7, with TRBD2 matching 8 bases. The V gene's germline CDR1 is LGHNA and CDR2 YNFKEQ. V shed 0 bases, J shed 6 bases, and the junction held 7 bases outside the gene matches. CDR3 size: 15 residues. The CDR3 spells CASSQDATGGGEQYF. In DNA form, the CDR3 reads TGTGCCAGCAGCCAAGATGCCACGGGAGGGGGCGAGCAGTACTTC.

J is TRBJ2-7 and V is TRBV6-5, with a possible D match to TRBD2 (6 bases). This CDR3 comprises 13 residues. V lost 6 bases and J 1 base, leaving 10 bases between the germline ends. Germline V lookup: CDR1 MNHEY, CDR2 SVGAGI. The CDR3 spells CASRMGGSYEQYF. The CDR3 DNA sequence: TGTGCCAGCAGGATGGGGGGATCCTACGAGCAGTACTTC.